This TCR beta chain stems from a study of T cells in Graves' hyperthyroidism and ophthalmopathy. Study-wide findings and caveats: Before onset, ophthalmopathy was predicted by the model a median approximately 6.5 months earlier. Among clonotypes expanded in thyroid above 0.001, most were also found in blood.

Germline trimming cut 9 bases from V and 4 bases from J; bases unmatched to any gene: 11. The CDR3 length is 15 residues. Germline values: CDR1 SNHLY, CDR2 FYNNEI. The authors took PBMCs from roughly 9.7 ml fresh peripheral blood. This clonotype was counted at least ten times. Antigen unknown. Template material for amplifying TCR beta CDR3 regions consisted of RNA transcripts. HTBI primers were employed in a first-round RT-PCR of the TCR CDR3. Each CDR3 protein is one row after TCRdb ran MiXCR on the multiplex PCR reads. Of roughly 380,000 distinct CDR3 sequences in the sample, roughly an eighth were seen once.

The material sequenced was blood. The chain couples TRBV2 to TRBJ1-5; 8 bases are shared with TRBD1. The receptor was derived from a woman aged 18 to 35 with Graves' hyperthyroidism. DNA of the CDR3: TGTGCCAGTACCGACCAGGGGGCGCGGAATCAGCCCCAGCATTTT. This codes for CASTDQGARNQPQHF.